The rows below give T cell receptor beta chains drawn from one sample of a study of T cells in Graves' hyperthyroidism and ophthalmopathy. TCRdb passed the multiplex PCR reads through MiXCR, listing each CDR3 protein once. The sample lists a few hundred thousand distinct CDR3 sequences; about 45% were seen once. Specimen: peripheral blood or thyroid tissue (not recorded which). Receptors originate from a woman aged 18-29 years with Graves' hyperthyroidism. Both conserved end residues are part of each CDR3. The D gene is left open where the match is weak. Not all rows give a size; the values are once, few, many and, for expanded clones, a class.

CDR3,DNA,V,size,D,J
CASSSPGRGETQYF,TGTGCCAGCAGTTCCCCGGGAAGGGGAGAGACCCAGTACTTC,TRBV25-1,-,-,TRBJ2-5
CASSSYGLTRANVLTF,TGTGCCAGCAGCTCATACGGTCTCACTAGGGCCAACGTCCTGACTTTC,TRBV11-1,-,-,TRBJ2-6
CASSSLMDRGSYEQYF,TGTGCCAGCAGCTCCTTGATGGACAGGGGATCCTACGAGCAGTACTTC,TRBV11-3,many,TRBD1,TRBJ2-7
CASSVADDEQYF,TGTGCCAGCAGCGTAGCTGATGATGAGCAGTACTTC,TRBV9,-,-,TRBJ2-7
CASSPLADTYNEQFF,TGTGCCAGCAGCCCACTAGCGGATACTTACAATGAGCAGTTCTTC,TRBV7-2,few,TRBD2,TRBJ2-1
CASSQGPSTETQYF,TGCGCCAGCAGCCAAGGACCGTCCACTGAGACCCAGTACTTC,TRBV4-1,once,-,TRBJ2-5
CASSEAGGKLFF,TGTGCCAGCAGTGAAGCAGGGGGAAAACTGTTTTTT,TRBV6-1,-,-,TRBJ1-4
CSAGLAEETQYF,TGCAGCGCTGGACTAGCGGAAGAGACCCAGTACTTC,TRBV29-1,many,TRBD2,TRBJ2-5
CSARDVGGALRETQHF,TGCAGTGCTAGAGATGTAGGGGGGGCGCTAAGAGAGACCCAGCATTTT,TRBV20-1,-,-,TRBJ1-5
CATSSLLSGYTEAFF,TGTGCCACCAGTTCCCTTTTAAGTGGGTACACTGAAGCTTTCTTT,TRBV24-1,-,-,TRBJ1-1
CASSPIAGEQYF,TGTGCCAGCAGCCCAATAGCGGGTGAGCAGTACTTC,TRBV11-2,many,TRBD2,TRBJ2-7
CASGLVITPSNTEAFF,TGTGCTAGTGGTTTGGTTATAACACCTTCGAACACTGAAGCTTTCTTT,TRBV12-5,many,-,TRBJ1-1
CASSQVSAGNTEAFF,TGTGCCAGCAGCCAAGTTTCCGCGGGGAACACTGAAGCTTTCTTT,TRBV3-1,-,-,TRBJ1-1